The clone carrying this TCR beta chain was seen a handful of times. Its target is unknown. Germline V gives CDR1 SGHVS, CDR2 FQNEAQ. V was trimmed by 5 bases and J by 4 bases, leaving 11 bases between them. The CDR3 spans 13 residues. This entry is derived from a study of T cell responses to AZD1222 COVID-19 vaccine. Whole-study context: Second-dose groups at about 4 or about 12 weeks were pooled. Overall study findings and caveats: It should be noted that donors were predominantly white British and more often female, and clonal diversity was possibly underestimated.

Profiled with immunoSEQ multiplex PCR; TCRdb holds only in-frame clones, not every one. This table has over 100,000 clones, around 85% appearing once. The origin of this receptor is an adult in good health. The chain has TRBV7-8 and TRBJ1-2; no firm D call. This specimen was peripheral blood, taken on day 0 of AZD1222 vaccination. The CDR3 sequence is CASSPTDAYGYTF. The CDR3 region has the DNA TGTGCCAGCAGCCCCACAGACGCCTATGGCTACACCTTC.